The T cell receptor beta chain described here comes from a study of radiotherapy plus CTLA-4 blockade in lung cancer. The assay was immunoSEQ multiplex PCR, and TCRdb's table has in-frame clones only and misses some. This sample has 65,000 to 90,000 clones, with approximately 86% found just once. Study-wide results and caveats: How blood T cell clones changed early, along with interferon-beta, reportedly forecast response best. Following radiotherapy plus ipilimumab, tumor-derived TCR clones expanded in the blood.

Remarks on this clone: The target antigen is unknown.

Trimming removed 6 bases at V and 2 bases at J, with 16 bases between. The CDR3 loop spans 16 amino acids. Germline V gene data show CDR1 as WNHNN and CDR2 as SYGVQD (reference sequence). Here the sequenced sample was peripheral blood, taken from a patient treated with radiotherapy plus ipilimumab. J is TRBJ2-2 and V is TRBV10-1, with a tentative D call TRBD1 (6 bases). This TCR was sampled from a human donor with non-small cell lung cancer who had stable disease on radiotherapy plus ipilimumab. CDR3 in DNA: TGCGCCAGCAGCAGAGCCGGGACACCCAACACCGGGGAGCTGTTTTTT. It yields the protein CASSRAGTPNTGELFF.